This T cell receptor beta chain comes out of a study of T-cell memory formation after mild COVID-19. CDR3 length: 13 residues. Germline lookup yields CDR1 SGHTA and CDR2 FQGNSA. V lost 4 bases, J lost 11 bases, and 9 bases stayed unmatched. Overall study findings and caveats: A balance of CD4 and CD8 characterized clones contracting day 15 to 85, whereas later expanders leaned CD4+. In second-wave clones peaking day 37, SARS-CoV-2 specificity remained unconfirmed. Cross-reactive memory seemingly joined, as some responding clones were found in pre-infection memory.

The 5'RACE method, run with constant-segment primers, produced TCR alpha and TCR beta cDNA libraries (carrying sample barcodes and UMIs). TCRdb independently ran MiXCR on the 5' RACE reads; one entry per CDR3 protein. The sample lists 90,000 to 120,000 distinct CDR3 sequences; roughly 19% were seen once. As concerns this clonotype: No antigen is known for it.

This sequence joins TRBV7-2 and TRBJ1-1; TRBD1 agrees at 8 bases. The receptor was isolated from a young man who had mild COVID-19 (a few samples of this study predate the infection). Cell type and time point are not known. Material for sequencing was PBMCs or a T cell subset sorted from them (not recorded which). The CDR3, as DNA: TGTGCCAGCAGCTCCCAGGGGGCCGCGGCGGCTTTCTTT. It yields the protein CASSSQGAAAAFF.